This TCR beta chain is drawn from a study of blood T cells in healthy people across ages. Overall study findings and caveats: Long-lived donors exceeded aged donors in naive CD4+ cells and diversity. A roughly linear fall in TCR beta diversity per million T cells was seen with increasing age.

On this clonotype: What it recognizes is unknown.

The CDR3 has 12 amino acids. Trimming stripped 4 bases from V and 5 bases from J, with 11 bases between. The germline V gene encodes CDR1 SQVTM and CDR2 ANQGSEA. Total RNA amounts of at least 5 micrograms were extracted per sample. A sample-barcoded 5' primer and a J-beta primer mix were used in a second PCR of roughly 7 to 11 cycles. Every single cDNA molecule received a tag from a template-switch adaptor with 12 random nucleotides. MiXCR was run by TCRdb on the 5' RACE reads, yielding one entry per CDR3 protein. The table records hundreds of thousands of distinct CDR3 sequences, 49% of them present only once.

The sequenced sample consisted of blood. The rearrangement uses TRBV29-1 and TRBJ1-1, with D hard to call. The clonotype originates from an older woman in good health. CDR3 region: CSVAPSGTEAFF. Here the CDR3 DNA reads TGCAGCGTTGCGCCCTCGGGAACTGAAGCTTTCTTT.